The rows below give T cell receptor beta chains drawn from one sample of a study of blood T cells in healthy people across ages. TCRdb independently ran MiXCR on the 5' RACE reads; one entry per CDR3 protein. The sample comprises hundreds of thousands of distinct CDR3 sequences, 56% of which are singletons, and 20% to 30% rests with the top ten. Sequencing was carried out using blood. The source is a man aged 35-49 years in good health. CDR3s include the opening cysteine and the closing phenylalanine or tryptophan. Fields, in order: V gene, J gene, CDR3 protein.

>TRBV7-9|TRBJ1-1
CASSQSQGGVNEAFF
>TRBV2|TRBJ2-3
CASSVGDIDTQYF
>TRBV24-1|TRBJ2-5
CATSDTAFGETQYF
>TRBV20-1|TRBJ1-2
CSASPDRGPNYGYTF
>TRBV7-9|TRBJ1-1
CASLPGHPNTEAFF
>TRBV29-1|TRBJ2-2
CSVAGQSTNTGELFF
>TRBV29-1|TRBJ2-1
CSVVYSAAWGSYNEQFF
>TRBV6-5|TRBJ1-5
CASSYSRKPNSNQPQHF
>TRBV12-3/TRBV12-4|TRBJ2-5
CASSISGGGETQYF
>TRBV29-1|TRBJ2-1
CSVALPAGLYNEQFF
>TRBV6-4|TRBJ2-3
CASGEGHQTDTQYF
>TRBV5-1|TRBJ1-1
CASSLDGTGRGTEAFF
>TRBV4-2|TRBJ2-7
CASSQDLTSGGNEQYF
>TRBV3-1|TRBJ2-1
CASSQGSAGYNEQFF
>TRBV4-3|TRBJ1-4
CASSQGDATNEKLFF
>TRBV20-1|TRBJ2-1
CSAYGTSGHNEQFF
>TRBV4-2|TRBJ2-7
CASSQITGTGGTYEQYF
>TRBV20-1|TRBJ1-1
CSARASLPGQGMNTEAFF
>TRBV5-6|TRBJ2-1
CASSLNQEAGFRNEQFF
>TRBV28|TRBJ2-1
CASSFRGLAGGRSSYNEQFF
>TRBV27|TRBJ2-3
CASSFTRVQSGGDTQYF
>TRBV27|TRBJ2-3
CASSPPAGGPTDTQYF
>TRBV21-1|TRBJ1-2
CASSPAGPVNYGYTF
>TRBV28|TRBJ1-2
CASSSVKSHGYTF
>TRBV7-9|TRBJ1-4
CASSYPRATNEKLFF
>TRBV12-3/TRBV12-4|TRBJ1-2
CASSPEGQRSYRYTF
>TRBV4-2|TRBJ2-7
CASSSKISSYEQYF
>TRBV6-1|NA
CASSPRQYRETQYF
>TRBV28|TRBJ2-7
CASNPPGGRHEQYF
>TRBV20-1|TRBJ2-3
CSARDQPSADTQYF
>TRBV6-2/TRBV6-3|TRBJ2-3
CASSYPTEREGSGTDTQYF
>TRBV6-1|NA
CASDLGTGHYEQYF
>TRBV6-6|NA
CASSYRQIQETQYF
>TRBV11-2|TRBJ2-7
CATARRGGGKQYF
>TRBV4-3|TRBJ2-1
CASSRLSEGPYDEQFF
>TRBV3-1|TRBJ1-2
CASSQAGGTNYGYTF
>TRBV6-2/TRBV6-3|TRBJ2-1
CASSYWGQGAGNEQFF
>TRBV9|TRBJ2-1
CASSVGWSSNEQFF
>TRBV7-8|TRBJ2-1
CASSLETAGGLSSYNEQFF
>TRBV7-2|TRBJ1-2
CASSLVIGSSGYGYTF
>TRBV27|TRBJ2-1
CASSAAANVGNEQFF
>TRBV20-1|NA
CSARDGGRGYEQYF
>TRBV27|TRBJ2-1
CASSPRDTSYNEQFF
>TRBV12-3/TRBV12-4|TRBJ2-5
CASSLADIQETQYF
>TRBV11-2|TRBJ2-3
CASSSASGGTDTQYF
>TRBV12-3/TRBV12-4|TRBJ2-5
CASSLVTSFLLETQYF
>TRBV5-1|TRBJ1-6
CASSLGPARNNSPLHF
>TRBV6-5|TRBJ1-1
CASRGTGSFVTEAFF
>TRBV7-8|TRBJ2-1
CASSPWASGYNEQFF
>TRBV6-6|TRBJ2-5
CASSERAMAQYF
>TRBV29-1|TRBJ2-3
CSVIAGAGGDTQYF
>TRBV6-2/TRBV6-3|TRBJ1-5
CASRLQRQPQHF
>TRBV28|TRBJ2-7
CASTLAGDGRYEQYF
>TRBV7-7|TRBJ2-1
CASSSDQGAYNEQFF
>TRBV29-1|NA
CSVVGTGKHEQYF
>TRBV27|TRBJ2-1
CASSESPAKSSYNEQFF